Following are 27 T cell receptor beta chains from one sample sequenced in a study of esophageal squamous cell carcinoma under preoperative chemotherapy. Each CDR3 protein gets one entry after TCRdb re-called the PCR reads with MiXCR. The sample has roughly 15,000 distinct CDR3 sequences; around half are singletons. As for time point: before preoperative PTX-NDP chemotherapy. The biological material was taken from a patient given preoperative chemotherapy. These receptors came from a human donor with esophageal squamous cell carcinoma. The donor label of this sample is uncertain.

V is TRBV12-3 or TRBV12-4 and J is TRBJ2-3; TRBD2 might be the D (7 bases). The CDR3 contains 17 residues. V lost 5 bases and J lost 1, with 19 bases in between. In DNA, the CDR3 is TGTGCCAGCAGTCCCTTGGGGAGGGAGGGGGGCACAGATACGCAGTATTTT. Its protein product is CASSPLGREGGTDTQYF.

This clonotype has only a few counts. The chain joins TRBV7-3 to TRBJ2-1; 13 bases agree with TRBD2. Per germline, CDR1 SGHTA and CDR2 FQGTGA. This CDR3 has 15 amino acids. V lost 4 bases and J lost 8; bases outside the gene matches: 5. CDR3 loop: CASSSRLAGGDEQFF. As DNA, the CDR3 is TGTGCCAGCAGCTCCCGACTAGCGGGAGGAGATGAGCAGTTCTTC.

V usage is TRBV6-1 and J usage is TRBJ2-7; tentatively, D is TRBD2 (6 bases). The CDR3 covers 16 residues. Looked up from germline, CDR1 is MNHNS and CDR2 is SASEGT. V was cut by 7 bases and J by 6 bases, with 25 bases left in between. CDR3 loop: CASTWQAGPGRSEQYF. As DNA, the CDR3 is TGTGCCAGCACCTGGCAAGCGGGCCCAGGGAGGAGCGAGCAGTACTTC.

V is TRBV6-5 and J is TRBJ1-5; unclear D gene. Germline V gives CDR1 MNHEY, CDR2 SVGAGI. This CDR3 is built from 17 residues. Trimming took 4 bases from V and 0 from J, leaving 16 bases between them. The CDR3 DNA reads as TGTGCCAGCAGTTCCTACCCCATAGGTCTTAGCAATCAGCCCCAGCATTTT. Translating it yields CASSSYPIGLSNQPQHF.

This clonotype is termed large. The rearrangement links TRBV12-3 or TRBV12-4 to TRBJ2-5; weak D call: TRBD1 (5 bases). The CDR3 has 15 amino acids. V was pared by 3 bases and J by 2 bases, with 13 bases between. The DNA for the CDR3 is TGTGCCAGCAGTTTTCAGACAGTACTTCAAGAGACCCAGTACTTC. Translated, it gives CASSFQTVLQETQYF.

This clonotype showed up many times. The rearrangement links TRBV7-2 to TRBJ2-5; D not certain. The J call may be in error: the DNA end matches TRBJ2-7 better. Per the germline V gene, CDR1 is SGHTA and CDR2 is FQGNSA. The CDR3 spans 14 residues. CDR3 sequence (DNA): TGTGCCAGCAGCTTACCAGGATCTATCTACGAGCAGTACTTC. Translated, it gives CASSLPGSIYEQYF.

In the case of this clonotype: An end of the junction does not agree with germline; a read error may underlie this. The V and J genes are TRBV6-1 and TRBJ2-1, with TRBD2 matching 8 bases. The J call is in doubt because the DNA end fits TRBJ2-5 better. From germline, CDR1 is MNHNS and CDR2 SASEGT. The length of the CDR3 is 14 residues. CDR3 DNA sequence: TGTGCGAGCAGCGGGGGCTCAGACAAAAAGACCCAGTACTTC. This translates into CASSGGSDKKTQYF.

A few counts support this clonotype. The chain links TRBV7-2 to TRBJ2-5; tentative D call: TRBD2 (6 bases). Trimming pared 4 bases from V and 5 bases from J, leaving 11 bases between. The length of the CDR3 is 13 residues. Per germline, CDR1 SGHTA and CDR2 FQGNSA. DNA of the CDR3: TGTGCCAGCAGCTCTCCGGAGGGTGAGACCCAGTACTTC. Amino acids: CASSSPEGETQYF.

The sample holds many counts of this clonotype. The rearrangement uses TRBV7-8 and TRBJ2-7; D remains ambiguous. This CDR3 contains 13 residues. Germline CDR1 reads SGHVS; CDR2 reads FQNEAQ. Trimming stripped 4 bases from V and 0 bases from J, with 7 bases between. For the CDR3, the DNA is TGTGCCAGCAGCTCGTCGGGCTCCTACGAGCAGTACTTC. As protein: CASSSSGSYEQYF.

This chain joins TRBV4-3 and TRBJ2-3; D unresolved. CDR1 is LGHNA and CDR2 is YSLEER in the germline V gene. Trimming shortened V by 2 bases and J by 2 bases, and 8 bases separated the two germline ends. The CDR3 contains 14 residues. This CDR3 is CASSQLGNTDTQYF. In DNA, the CDR3 is TGCGCCAGCAGCCAATTAGGGAACACAGATACGCAGTATTTT.

V usage is TRBV7-2 and J usage is TRBJ2-3; 7 bases are shared with TRBD2. The last part of the DNA fits TRBJ2-7 better; the J call may be wrong. This CDR3 spans 15 amino acids. Germline CDR1 is SGHTA and CDR2 is FQGNSA. The CDR3 DNA is TGTGCCAGCGGGGGGGGGGGGGGGGGAGTCTACGAGCAGTACTTC. This sequence encodes CASGGGGGGVYEQYF.

Turning to this clonotype: One end of the junction fails to match germline, which may point to a read error. The chain links TRBV7-2 to TRBJ2-4, with 7 nucleotides matching TRBD1. This CDR3 has 16 amino acids. Per germline, CDR1 SGHTA and CDR2 FQGNSA. CDR3 nucleotide sequence: TGTGCCAGCAGCTTGGTGCCGGGACAGAATAAAAACACTCAGTACTTC. This encodes CASSLVPGQNKNTQYF.

The chain carries TRBV7-9 and TRBJ1-2, with a weak D call TRBD1 (6 bases). V lost 1 base to trimming and J lost 2 bases, with 8 bases between them. Per germline, CDR1 SEHNR and CDR2 FQNEAQ (reference sequence). CDR3 length: 14 amino acids. CDR3: CASSLGGANYGYTF. DNA of the CDR3: TGTGCCAGCAGCTTAGGGGGGGCGAACTATGGCTACACCTTC.

This chain connects TRBV7-8 to TRBJ2-3; D possibly matches TRBD1 or TRBD2 (5 bases each). Germline-derived CDR1 and CDR2 are SGHVS and FQNEAQ. The CDR3 consists of 15 residues. Trimming removed 5 bases at V and 9 bases at J, with 21 bases between. The CDR3 nucleotides read TGTGCCAGCAGCCGAGGGAGAGGGGAGAGAGAGACGCAGTATTTT. Translating gives CASSRGRGERETQYF.

The CDR3 DNA reads TGTGCCAGCAGCCTGGGACAGGGCAAGCGCACAGATACGCAGTATTTT. Encoded protein: CASSLGQGKRTDTQYF. The rearrangement uses TRBV7-2 and TRBJ2-3, with 9 bases fitting TRBD1. The CDR3 length is 16 residues. The ends lost 5 bases at V and 1 base at J; junction bases unmatched: 7. From germline, CDR1 is SGHTA and CDR2 FQGNSA.

This clonotype has ten or more counts. The rearrangement joins TRBV6-1 to TRBJ1-1, with D possibly being TRBD1 (6 bases). The CDR3 spans 15 residues. V was clipped by 6 bases and J by 0 bases, with 14 bases between them. Germline assignment: CDR1 MNHNS and CDR2 SASEGT. In DNA form, the CDR3 reads TGTGCCAGCAGGACAGGACCCCTTATGAACACTGAAGCTTTCTTT. This sequence encodes CASRTGPLMNTEAFF.

With regard to this clonotype: The junction departs from the called germline gene at one end, perhaps through a read error. This chain joins TRBV6-1 and TRBJ2-4, with D uncertain. Germline V gene sequence: CDR1 MNHNS, CDR2 SASEGT. The CDR3 covers 14 residues. The CDR3 spells CAGSGNRAQNIQYF. The CDR3 region has the DNA TGTGCCGGCAGTGGAAACCGAGCCCAAAACATCCAGTACTTC.

This clonotype occurred a few times. The gene calls are TRBV7-2 and TRBJ2-1, with D unresolved. Trimming took 0 bases from V and 5 from J, leaving 5 bases between them. The CDR3 contains 13 residues. Germline V gives CDR1 SGHTA, CDR2 FQGNSA. Written as DNA, the CDR3 is TGTGCCAGCAGCTTAGCTTGGGACAATGAGCAGTTCTTC. Amino acids: CASSLAWDNEQFF.

This clonotype was found a few times. The chain recombines TRBV7-2 with TRBJ2-5; D may be TRBD1 or TRBD2 (6 bases each). CDR1 is SGHTA and CDR2 is FQGNSA in the germline V gene. This CDR3 spans 17 amino acids. V lost 3 bases and J 0 bases, leaving 17 bases between the germline ends. As DNA, the CDR3 is TGTGCCAGCAGCTTGGGGCCCGGGGGCCGTGACCAAGAGACCCAGTACTTC. This codes for CASSLGPGGRDQETQYF.

The chain carries TRBV20-1 and TRBJ2-3; D perhaps matches TRBD2 (6 bases). This CDR3 comprises 14 residues. The germline V gene encodes CDR1 DFQATT and CDR2 SNEGSKA (reference sequence). Trimming shortened V by 5 bases and J by 6 bases, and 18 bases separated the two germline ends. CDR3 in DNA: TGCAGTGCTTCCAGCCTACTGCTAGCGGATACGCAGTATTTT. Its protein product is CSASSLLLADTQYF.

The chain has TRBV6-5 and TRBJ2-5; 7 nucleotides match TRBD1. TRBJ2-7 matches the DNA end more closely, so the J call is doubtful. Germline CDR1 MNHEY, CDR2 SVGAGI. The CDR3 sequence is 14 residues long. The CDR3 coding sequence is TGTGCCAGCAGTTCCACAGGGGTCCGATACGAGCAGTACTTC. Its translation is CASSSTGVRYEQYF.

This rearrangement joins TRBV18 to TRBJ2-1; D perhaps matches TRBD2 (5 bases). CDR3 length: 15 amino acids. CDR1 KGHSH and CDR2 LQKENI come from the germline V gene. V was pared by 2 bases and J by 2 bases, with 10 bases between. The CDR3 loop is CASSPVGAAYNEQFF. The CDR3 DNA follows: TGTGCCAGCTCACCAGTTGGAGCGGCCTACAATGAGCAGTTCTTC.

V gene TRBV12-3 or TRBV12-4 combines with J gene TRBJ2-7, with D perhaps given as TRBD1 or TRBD2 (5 bases each). CDR3 length equals 14 residues. Trimming took 1 base from V and 3 from J, leaving 10 bases between them. The CDR3 nucleotides are TGTGCCAGCAGTTTAGGGGGGTCCCTCTACGAGCAGTACTTC. Protein product: CASSLGGSLYEQYF.

This clonotype was observed at least ten times. The chain couples TRBV7-2 to TRBJ2-5; 9 positions agree with TRBD1. Judging by the DNA end, TRBJ2-7 fits better; the J call may be wrong. The V gene's germline CDR1 is SGHTA and CDR2 FQGNSA. CDR3 length: 15 amino acids. CDR3 nucleotides: TGTGCCAGCAGCTTAGTGCGGACAGGGGAATCCGAGCAGTACTTC. It yields the protein CASSLVRTGESEQYF.

This clonotype showed up just a few times. The V and J genes are TRBV7-6 and TRBJ2-6; D uncertain. This CDR3 spans 15 amino acids. Germline V gene lookup returns CDR1 SGHVS and CDR2 FNYEAQ. V was shortened by 4 bases and J by 0 bases, with 7 bases between the two germline ends. The CDR3: CASSSVVSGANVLTF. In DNA, the CDR3 is TGTGCCAGCAGCTCTGTGGTCTCTGGGGCCAACGTCCTGACTTTC.

Comments on this clonotype: Germline and junction disagree at one end, which may indicate a read error. The chain employs TRBV7-2 and TRBJ2-4; D might be TRBD2 (6 bases). The CDR3 length is 16 residues. CDR1 SGHTA and CDR2 FQGNSA come from the germline V gene. The CDR3 region has the DNA TGTGCCAGCAGCTTATCGGCGGGAAGTGCCAAAAATATTCAGTACTTT. Encoded protein: CASSLSAGSAKNIQYF.

The genes are TRBV6-5 and TRBJ2-4, with D tentatively TRBD1 (6 bases). The J call may be in error: the DNA end matches TRBJ2-7 better. The CDR3 extends over 15 amino acids. The V gene's germline CDR1 is MNHEY and CDR2 SVGAGI. The CDR3 spells CASSSRGTGSYEQYF. The CDR3 DNA reads as TGTGCCAGCAGTTCCAGGGGAACGGGGTCCTACGAGCAGTACTTC.